Below, 18 T cell receptor beta chains from the same sample are listed, as sequenced in a study of control samples from healthy donors and cancer patients. The repertoire was sequenced with immunoSEQ multiplex PCR; TCRdb's copy has only in-frame clones and lacks some. Of 150,000 to 200,000 clones listed, roughly 90% were seen once; the top ten hold more than 10%. The specimen was blood. Source of these receptors: a man aged 25 to 40 in good health.

Details on this clone: At one end, the junction sequence differs from germline, possibly due to a read error. This chain links TRBV5-4 with TRBJ2-5, with 14 bases lining up with TRBD2. The germline V gene encodes CDR1 SGHNT and CDR2 YYREEE (reference sequence). The CDR3 runs 18 residues. CDR3 nucleotides: TGTGCCAGCAGTTTGGGGTTGGGACTAGCGGGAGATCAAGAGACCCAGTACTTC. This sequence encodes CASSLGLGLAGDQETQYF.

The gene calls are TRBV4-1 and TRBJ2-2; possible D gene TRBD1, 6 bases. There are 16 residues in the CDR3. Germline V lookup: CDR1 MGHRA, CDR2 YSYEKL. V was clipped by 2 bases and J by 6 bases, with 16 bases between them. This chain's CDR3 is CASSQIGTSRAGELFF. CDR3 coding DNA: TGCGCCAGCAGCCAAATTGGGACATCCCGCGCCGGGGAGCTGTTTTTT.

This clone was detected only once. The chain couples TRBV19 to TRBJ1-5; 8 bases are a match to TRBD1. The CDR3 totals 15 residues. In germline, CDR1 is LNHDA, CDR2 SQIVND (reference sequence). The V segment lost 3 bases and the J segment 5 bases; nucleotides outside the gene matches: 6. CDR3 amino acids: CASSILQGEHQPQHF. In DNA, the CDR3 is TGTGCCAGTAGTATTCTACAGGGGGAACATCAGCCCCAGCATTTT.

The chain couples TRBV7-9 to TRBJ1-1, with TRBD1 matching over 11 bases. V dropped 10 bases and J dropped 2; count of bases not matched to a gene: 3. Germline CDR1 reads SEHNR; CDR2 reads FQNEAQ (reference sequence). The CDR3 totals 13 residues. CDR3 in amino acids: CATGQGVNTEAFF. CDR3 sequence (DNA): TGTGCCACGGGACAGGGGGTAAACACTGAAGCTTTCTTT.

This clone was seen more than once but under ten times. The V and J genes are TRBV5-6 and TRBJ1-4; 7 bases fit TRBD1. CDR1 is SGHDT, CDR2 YYEEEE, per germline. The V segment lost 4 bases and the J segment 5 bases; nucleotides outside the gene matches: 2. The CDR3 has 13 residues. The CDR3 sequence: CASSRGLNEKLFF. The DNA of the CDR3 is TGTGCCAGCAGCAGGGGGCTGAATGAAAAACTGTTTTTT.

This clone was observed once. CDR3 in DNA: TGTGCCAGCAGCCCTGGACAGGGGGCGGGTGGCTACACCTTC. It yields the protein CASSPGQGAGGYTF. This chain joins TRBV7-9 and TRBJ1-2, with TRBD1 matching 11 bases. Germline CDR1 and CDR2: SEHNR and FQNEAQ (reference sequence). CDR3 length equals 14 residues. Trimming removed 5 bases from V and 7 bases from J; junction bases left unmatched: 6.

The chain is built from TRBV15 and TRBJ2-6, with 11 bases lining up with TRBD1. The CDR3 length is 21 residues. V trimming: 0 bases; J trimming: 2 bases; junction bases outside the gene matches: 12. CDR1 and CDR2 from the germline V gene are LNHNV and YYDKDF (reference sequence). The CDR3 coding sequence is TGTGCCACCAGCAGAGATCCGGGGCGGGACAGGGGGGCTACTGGGGCCAACGTCCTGACTTTC. Its translation: CATSRDPGRDRGATGANVLTF.

This chain connects TRBV7-2 to TRBJ1-5, with D tentatively TRBD1 (5 bases). Trimming removed 3 bases at V and 4 bases at J, with 10 bases between. Germline V CDR1 and CDR2: SGHTA, FQGNSA. The CDR3 consists of 14 residues. The CDR3 region is CASSFTGVNQPQHF. The CDR3 nucleotides read TGTGCCAGCAGCTTCACAGGAGTTAATCAGCCCCAGCATTTT.

The chain combines TRBV18 with TRBJ2-3, with 12 bases aligning to TRBD2. Trimming took 6 bases from V and 2 from J; bases not matched to a gene: 3. The CDR3 is made up of 15 amino acids. Per the germline V gene, CDR1 is KGHSH and CDR2 is LQKENI. Written as DNA, the CDR3 is TGTGCCAGCTCTGGGACTAGCGGGCCCACAGATACGCAGTATTTT. This sequence encodes CASSGTSGPTDTQYF.

CDR3 protein: CSGWRGTDYGYTF. CDR3 nucleotides: TGCAGCGGTTGGCGGGGGACGGACTATGGCTACACCTTC. The V call is TRBV29-1, the J call TRBJ1-2; D may be TRBD1 (5 bases). The ends were cut back, 7 bases at V and 3 bases at J, with 15 bases in the middle. This CDR3 is built from 13 residues. The V gene's germline CDR1 is SQVTM and CDR2 ANQGSEA.

V gene TRBV28 combines with J gene TRBJ1-2; 9 positions agree with TRBD1. CDR3 length: 15 residues. CDR1 is MDHEN, CDR2 SYDVKM, per germline. With 6 bases clipped from V and 3 bases from J, the junction kept 8 bases outside the gene matches. The CDR3 loop is CASRDRGGTHYGYTF. CDR3 bases: TGTGCCAGCAGGGACAGGGGAGGTACCCACTATGGCTACACCTTC.

This chain uses TRBV14 with TRBJ1-6; 7 nucleotides align to TRBD1. This CDR3 has 15 residues. After removal of 3 bases from V and 5 bases from J, the junction contained 4 bases not matched to a gene. Germline CDR1 SGHDN, CDR2 FVKESK. CDR3 in DNA: TGTGCCAGCAGCCACCGACAGGGAAATAATTCACCCCTCCACTTT. Translation gives CASSHRQGNNSPLHF.

V gene TRBV5-1 combines with J gene TRBJ2-2; maybe TRBD2 (6 bases). Trimming took off 4 bases at V and 5 bases at J, with 15 bases between the two ends. This CDR3 spans 15 amino acids. The germline V gene has CDR1 SGHRS and CDR2 YFSETQ. CDR3 nucleotides: TGCGCCAGCAGCGCGGGGCACCGAGGGACCGGGGAGCTGTTTTTT. Amino acid sequence: CASSAGHRGTGELFF.

The chain uses TRBV9 and TRBJ2-6; no definite D call. This CDR3 is 16 amino acids long. Trimming removed 7 bases at V and 0 bases at J, with 14 bases between. CDR1 is SGDLS, CDR2 YYNGEE, per germline. The DNA for the CDR3 is TGTGCCAGCCAACCTCAGGTGGGCTCTGGGGCCAACGTCCTGACTTTC. This codes for CASQPQVGSGANVLTF.

The V gene is TRBV19, the J gene TRBJ1-2; perhaps TRBD1 as D (5 bases). Germline V gene lookup returns CDR1 LNHDA and CDR2 SQIVND (reference sequence). This CDR3 spans 14 amino acids. The V end lost 3 bases, the J end lost 2 bases, and 10 bases lay between the germline ends. CDR3 residues: CASSILAGNYGYTF. DNA of the CDR3: TGTGCCAGTAGTATCCTAGCAGGGAACTATGGCTACACCTTC. Supplemented by reference TRBV19 and TRBJ1-2, the full variable domain reads DGGITQSPKYLFRKEGQNVTLSCEQNLNHDAMYWYRQDPGQGLRLIYYSQIVNDFQKGDIAEGYSVSREKKESFPLTVTSAQKNPTAFYLCASSILAGNYGYTFGSGTRLTVV.

This chain connects TRBV29-1 to TRBJ1-5; perhaps TRBD1 as D (5 bases). This CDR3 has 13 residues. Germline loops: CDR1 SQVTM, CDR2 ANQGSEA. Trimming cost V 4 bases and J 5 bases, with 12 bases left between them. CDR3 residues: CSVGGELYQPQHF. The CDR3 nucleotides are TGCAGCGTTGGGGGGGAACTCTATCAGCCCCAGCATTTT.

The chain uses TRBV5-1 and TRBJ2-3; 10 nucleotides line up with TRBD1. The CDR3 totals 16 residues. Germline loops: CDR1 SGHRS, CDR2 YFSETQ. The V segment lost 0 bases and the J segment 4 bases; nucleotides outside the gene matches: 5. Here the CDR3 reads CASSLVGTGVADTQYF. The DNA for the CDR3 is TGCGCCAGCAGCTTGGTGGGGACAGGGGTCGCAGATACGCAGTATTTT.

As concerns this clone: Relative to the germline gene, one junction end is altered; a read error may explain this. V is TRBV12-3 or TRBV12-4 and J is TRBJ2-3; D is perhaps TRBD1 or TRBD2 (7 bases each). The CDR3 sequence is 11 residues long. CDR3 in amino acids: CASSSAGDSNF. DNA for the CDR3: TGTGCCAGCAGTTCTGCGGGGGACAGCAATTTT.